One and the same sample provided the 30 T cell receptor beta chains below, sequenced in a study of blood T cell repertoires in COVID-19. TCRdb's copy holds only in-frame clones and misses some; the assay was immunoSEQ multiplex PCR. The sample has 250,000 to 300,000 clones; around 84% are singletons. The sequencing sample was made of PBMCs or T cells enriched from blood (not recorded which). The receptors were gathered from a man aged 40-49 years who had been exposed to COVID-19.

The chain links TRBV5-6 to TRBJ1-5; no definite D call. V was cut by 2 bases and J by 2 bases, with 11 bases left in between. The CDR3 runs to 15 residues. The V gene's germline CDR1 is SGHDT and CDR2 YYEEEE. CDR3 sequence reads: CASSLGGFGNQPQHF. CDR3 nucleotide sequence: TGTGCCAGCAGCTTAGGAGGGTTTGGCAATCAGCCCCAGCATTTT.

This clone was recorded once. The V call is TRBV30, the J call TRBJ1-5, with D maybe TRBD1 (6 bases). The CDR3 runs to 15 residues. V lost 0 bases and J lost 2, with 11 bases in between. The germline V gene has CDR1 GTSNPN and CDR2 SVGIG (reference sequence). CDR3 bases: TGTGCCTGGAGTGTAGGCCAGGGGCGCAATCAGCCCCAGCATTTT. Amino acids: CAWSVGQGRNQPQHF.

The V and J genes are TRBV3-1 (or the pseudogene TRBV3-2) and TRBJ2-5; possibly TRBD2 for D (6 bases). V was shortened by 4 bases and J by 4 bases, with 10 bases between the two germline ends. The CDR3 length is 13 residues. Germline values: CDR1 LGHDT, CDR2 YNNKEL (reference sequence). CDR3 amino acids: CASSRQGGETQYF. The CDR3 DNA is TGTGCCAGCAGCCGTCAGGGAGGAGAGACCCAGTACTTC.

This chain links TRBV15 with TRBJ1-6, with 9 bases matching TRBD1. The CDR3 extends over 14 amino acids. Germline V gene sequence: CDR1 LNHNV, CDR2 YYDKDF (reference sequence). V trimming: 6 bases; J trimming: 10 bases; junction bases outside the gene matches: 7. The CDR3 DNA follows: TGTGCCACCAGGGACAGGGGAGGAGAATCACCCCTCCACTTT. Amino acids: CATRDRGGESPLHF.

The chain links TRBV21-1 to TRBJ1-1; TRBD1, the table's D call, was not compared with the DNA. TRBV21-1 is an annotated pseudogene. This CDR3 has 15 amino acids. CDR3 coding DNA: TGTGCCAGCAGCAAAGGGGGGACAGGCAACACTGAAGCTTTCTTT. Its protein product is CASSKGGTGNTEAFF.

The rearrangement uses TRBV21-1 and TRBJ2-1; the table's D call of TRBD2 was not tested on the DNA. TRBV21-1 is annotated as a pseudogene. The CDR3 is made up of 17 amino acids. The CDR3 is CASSKDPSGTIGDEQFF. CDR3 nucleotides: TGTGCCAGCAGCAAAGATCCTAGCGGGACTATAGGAGATGAGCAGTTCTTC.

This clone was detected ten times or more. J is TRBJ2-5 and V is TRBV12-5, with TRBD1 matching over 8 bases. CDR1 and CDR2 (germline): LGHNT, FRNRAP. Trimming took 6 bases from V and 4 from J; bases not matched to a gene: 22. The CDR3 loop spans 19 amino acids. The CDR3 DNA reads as TGTGCTAGTGGACAACAAAACAGTTTGGCCAGGGGGCGCGGAGAGACCCAGTACTTC. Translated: CASGQQNSLARGRGETQYF.

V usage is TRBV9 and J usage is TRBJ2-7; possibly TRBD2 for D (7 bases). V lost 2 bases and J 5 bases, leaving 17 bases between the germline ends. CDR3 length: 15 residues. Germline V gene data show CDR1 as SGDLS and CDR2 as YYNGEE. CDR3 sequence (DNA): TGTGCCAGCAGCGTGGGGGGGCGCGGTACCAACGAGCAGTACTTC. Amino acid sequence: CASSVGGRGTNEQYF. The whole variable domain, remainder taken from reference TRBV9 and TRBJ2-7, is DSGVTQTPKHLITATGQRVTLRCSPRSGDLSVYWYQQSLDQGLQFLIQYYNGEERAKGNILERFSAQQFPDLHSELNLSSLELGDSALYFCASSVGGRGTNEQYFGPGTRLTVT.

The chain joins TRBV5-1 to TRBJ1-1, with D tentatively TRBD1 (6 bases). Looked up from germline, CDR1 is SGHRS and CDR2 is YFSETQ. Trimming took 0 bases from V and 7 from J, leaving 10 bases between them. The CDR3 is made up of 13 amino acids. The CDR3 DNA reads TGCGCCAGCAGCTTGGAGATACAGGGTGAAGCTTTCTTT. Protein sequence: CASSLEIQGEAFF.

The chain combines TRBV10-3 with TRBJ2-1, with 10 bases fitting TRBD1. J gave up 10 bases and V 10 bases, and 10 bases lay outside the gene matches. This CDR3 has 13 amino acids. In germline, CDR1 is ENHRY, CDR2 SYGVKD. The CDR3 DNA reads TGTGCCACGGGGGGACAGGGGAAGCGCGAGCAGTTCTTC. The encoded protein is CATGGQGKREQFF.

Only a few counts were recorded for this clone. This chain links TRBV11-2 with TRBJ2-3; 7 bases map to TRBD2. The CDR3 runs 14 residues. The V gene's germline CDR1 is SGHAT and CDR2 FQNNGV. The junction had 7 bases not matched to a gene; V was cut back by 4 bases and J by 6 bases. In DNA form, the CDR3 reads TGTGCCAGCAGCTCCCGACTAGCCCGGGATACGCAGTATTTT. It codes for CASSSRLARDTQYF.

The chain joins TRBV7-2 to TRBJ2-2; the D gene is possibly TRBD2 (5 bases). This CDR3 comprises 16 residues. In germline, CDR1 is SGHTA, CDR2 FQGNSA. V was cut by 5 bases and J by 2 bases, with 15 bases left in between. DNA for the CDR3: TGTGCCAGCAGCCCGAGGTCCGGGATTAACACCGGGGAGCTGTTTTTT. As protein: CASSPRSGINTGELFF.

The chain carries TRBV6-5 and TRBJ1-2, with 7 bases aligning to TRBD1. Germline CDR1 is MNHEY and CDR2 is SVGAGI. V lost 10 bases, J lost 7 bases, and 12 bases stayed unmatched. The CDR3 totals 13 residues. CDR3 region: CATQGDRRSGYTF. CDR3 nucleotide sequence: TGTGCCACCCAGGGGGACCGTCGCAGTGGCTACACCTTC.

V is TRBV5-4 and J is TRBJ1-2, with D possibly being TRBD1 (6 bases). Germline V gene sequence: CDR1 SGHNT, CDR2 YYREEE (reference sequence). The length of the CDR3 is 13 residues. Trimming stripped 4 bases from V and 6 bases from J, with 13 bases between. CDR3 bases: TGTGCCAGCAGCACTCGTTCAGGGGATGGCTACACCTTC. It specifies CASSTRSGDGYTF.

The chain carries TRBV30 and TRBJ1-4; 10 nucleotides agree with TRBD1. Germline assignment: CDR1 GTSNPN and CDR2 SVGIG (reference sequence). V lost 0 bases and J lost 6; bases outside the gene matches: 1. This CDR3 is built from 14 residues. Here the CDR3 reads CAWSVGTGDEKLFF. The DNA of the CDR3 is TGTGCCTGGAGTGTAGGGACAGGGGATGAAAAACTGTTTTTT.

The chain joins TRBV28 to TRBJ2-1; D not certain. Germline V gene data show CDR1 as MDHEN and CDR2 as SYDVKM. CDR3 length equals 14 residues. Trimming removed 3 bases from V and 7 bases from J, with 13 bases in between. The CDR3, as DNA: TGTGCCAGCAGTTTCTTGCGCACGAGAAATGAGCAGTTCTTC. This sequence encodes CASSFLRTRNEQFF.

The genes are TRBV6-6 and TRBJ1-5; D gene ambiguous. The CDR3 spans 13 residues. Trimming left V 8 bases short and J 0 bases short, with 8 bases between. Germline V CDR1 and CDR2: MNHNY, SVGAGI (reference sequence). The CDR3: CASSVYSNQPQHF. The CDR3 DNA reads TGTGCCAGCTCCGTCTATAGCAATCAGCCCCAGCATTTT.

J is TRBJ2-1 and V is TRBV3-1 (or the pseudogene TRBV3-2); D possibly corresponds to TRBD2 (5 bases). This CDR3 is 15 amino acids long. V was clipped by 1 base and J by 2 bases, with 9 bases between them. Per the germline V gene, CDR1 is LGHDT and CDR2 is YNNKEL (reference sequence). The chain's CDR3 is CASSQVSSPYNEQFF. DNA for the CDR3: TGTGCCAGCAGCCAAGTCTCTAGCCCCTACAATGAGCAGTTCTTC.

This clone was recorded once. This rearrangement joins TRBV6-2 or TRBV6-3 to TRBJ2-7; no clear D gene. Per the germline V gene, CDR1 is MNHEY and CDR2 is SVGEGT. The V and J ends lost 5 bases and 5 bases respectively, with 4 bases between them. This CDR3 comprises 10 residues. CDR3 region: CASSGHEQYF. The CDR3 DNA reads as TGTGCCAGCAGTGGGCACGAGCAGTACTTC.

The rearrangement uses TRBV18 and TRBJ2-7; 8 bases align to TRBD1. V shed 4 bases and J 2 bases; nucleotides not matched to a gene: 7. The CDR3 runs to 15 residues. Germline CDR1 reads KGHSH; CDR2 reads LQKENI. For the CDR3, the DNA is TGTGCCAGCTCACAAGGGACAGGAGATACCTACGAGCAGTACTTC. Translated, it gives CASSQGTGDTYEQYF.

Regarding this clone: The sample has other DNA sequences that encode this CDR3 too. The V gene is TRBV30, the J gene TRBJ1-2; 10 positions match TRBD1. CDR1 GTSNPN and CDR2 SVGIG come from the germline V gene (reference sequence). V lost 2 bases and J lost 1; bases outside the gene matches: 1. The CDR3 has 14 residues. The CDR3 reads CAWSRDRGNYGYTF. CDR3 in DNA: TGTGCCTGGAGTAGGGACAGGGGTAACTATGGCTACACCTTC.

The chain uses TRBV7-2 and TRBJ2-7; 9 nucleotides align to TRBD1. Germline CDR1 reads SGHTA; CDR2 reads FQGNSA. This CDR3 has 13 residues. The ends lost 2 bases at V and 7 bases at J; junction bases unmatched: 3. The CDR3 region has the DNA TGTGCCAGCAGCTTAAGACAGGGGGGTGAGCAGTACTTC. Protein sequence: CASSLRQGGEQYF.

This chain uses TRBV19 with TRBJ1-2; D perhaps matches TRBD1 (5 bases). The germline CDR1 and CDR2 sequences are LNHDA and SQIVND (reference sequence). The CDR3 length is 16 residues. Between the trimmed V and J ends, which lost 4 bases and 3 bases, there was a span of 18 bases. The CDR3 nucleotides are TGTGCCAGTAGTAGCGGGGGGGTCGGTGGCTACTATGGCTACACCTTC. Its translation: CASSSGGVGGYYGYTF.

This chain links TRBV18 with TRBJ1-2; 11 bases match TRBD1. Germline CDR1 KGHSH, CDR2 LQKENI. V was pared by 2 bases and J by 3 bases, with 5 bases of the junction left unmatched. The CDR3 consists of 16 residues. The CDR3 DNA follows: TGTGCCAGCTCACCAAGGGACAGGGGGGCCCACTATGGCTACACCTTC. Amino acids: CASSPRDRGAHYGYTF.

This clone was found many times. As DNA, the CDR3 is TGTGCCAGCACGACTAGCGGGAGCACCGGGGAGCTGTTTTTT. Its translation: CASTTSGSTGELFF. The J gene is TRBJ2-2, the V gene TRBV6-4; TRBD2 aligns across 12 bases. The CDR3 covers 14 residues. Germline CDR1 reads MRHNA; CDR2 reads SNTAGT. The V gene end was trimmed by 7 bases and the J gene end by 4 bases; junction bases not matched to a gene: 1.

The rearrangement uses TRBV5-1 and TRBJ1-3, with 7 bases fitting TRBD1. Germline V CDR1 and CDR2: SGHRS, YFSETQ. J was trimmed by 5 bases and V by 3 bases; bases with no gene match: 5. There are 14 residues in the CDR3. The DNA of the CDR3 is TGCGCCAGCAGCTATGGACAGGTCAGAAACACCATATATTTT. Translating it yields CASSYGQVRNTIYF.

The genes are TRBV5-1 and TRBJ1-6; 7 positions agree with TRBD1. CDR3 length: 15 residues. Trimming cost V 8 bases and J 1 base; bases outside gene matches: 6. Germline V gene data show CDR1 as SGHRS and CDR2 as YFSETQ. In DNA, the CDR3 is TGCGCCAGGGAGGGGGCGAGGTCCTATAATTCACCCCTCCACTTT. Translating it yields CAREGARSYNSPLHF.

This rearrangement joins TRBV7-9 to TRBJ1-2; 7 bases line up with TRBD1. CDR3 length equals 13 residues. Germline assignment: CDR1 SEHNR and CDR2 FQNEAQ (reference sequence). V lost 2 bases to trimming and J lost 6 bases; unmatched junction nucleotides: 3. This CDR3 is CASSLSQGDGYTF. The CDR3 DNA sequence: TGTGCCAGCAGCTTAAGCCAGGGGGATGGCTACACCTTC. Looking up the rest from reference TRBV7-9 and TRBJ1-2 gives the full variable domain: DTGVSQNPRHKITKRGQNVTFRCDPISEHNRLYWYRQTLGQGPEFLTYFQNEAQLEKSRLLSDRFSAERPKGSFSTLEIQRTEQGDSAMYLCASSLSQGDGYTFGSGTRLTVV.

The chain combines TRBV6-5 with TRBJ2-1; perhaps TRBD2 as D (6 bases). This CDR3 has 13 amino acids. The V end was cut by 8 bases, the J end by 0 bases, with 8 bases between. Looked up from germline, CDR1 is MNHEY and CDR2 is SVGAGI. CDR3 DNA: TGTGCCAGCGAGCGGGCCTCCTACAATGAGCAGTTCTTC. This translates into CASERASYNEQFF.

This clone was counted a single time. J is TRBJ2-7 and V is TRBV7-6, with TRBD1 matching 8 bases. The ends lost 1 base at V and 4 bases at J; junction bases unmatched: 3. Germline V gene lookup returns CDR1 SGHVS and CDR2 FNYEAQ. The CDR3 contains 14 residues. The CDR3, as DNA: TGTGCCAGCAGCTTAGAGACAGGGGAGTACGAGCAGTACTTC. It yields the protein CASSLETGEYEQYF.